Listed below are T cell receptor beta chains from one sample, sequenced in a study of blood T cell repertoires in COVID-19. The table came from immunoSEQ multiplex PCR; TCRdb's copy has only in-frame clones and leaves some out. The profile covers around 240,000 clones, with 75% to 90% appearing a single time and approximately 2% taken by the ten largest. Sequenced material: PBMCs or T cells enriched from blood (not recorded which). These receptor sequences come from a woman aged 45-65 years who had recovered from COVID-19. Each CDR3 is given with its conserved first and last residue. The order of the fields is CDR3 length, J gene, V gene, CDR3 protein.

len: 13; j_gene: TRBJ2-7; v_gene: TRBV6-5; CDR3aa: CASLFDRAGEQYF
len: 14; j_gene: TRBJ1-5; v_gene: TRBV28; CDR3aa: CASSLRQAISPQHF
len: 12; j_gene: TRBJ2-5; v_gene: TRBV5-5; CDR3aa: CASSFGFETQYF
len: 15; j_gene: TRBJ2-7; v_gene: TRBV18; CDR3aa: CASSPGRVSSYEQYF
len: 15; j_gene: TRBJ2-1; v_gene: TRBV28; CDR3aa: CASSSLAVLVGEQFF
len: 14; j_gene: TRBJ1-4; v_gene: TRBV4-1; CDR3aa: CASSLGTGHEKLFF
len: 22; j_gene: TRBJ2-1; v_gene: TRBV18; CDR3aa: CASSSVFGVVNLLGTALYEQFF
len: 16; j_gene: TRBJ2-2; v_gene: TRBV2; CDR3aa: CASRLAGGTNTGELFF
len: 14; j_gene: TRBJ1-1; v_gene: TRBV19; CDR3aa: CASTKIDMNTEAFF
len: 17; j_gene: TRBJ1-5; v_gene: TRBV9; CDR3aa: CASSPPGYRGSNQPQHF
len: 14; j_gene: TRBJ1-5; v_gene: TRBV2; CDR3aa: CASSGQGGSQPQHF
len: 12; j_gene: TRBJ1-1; v_gene: TRBV10-3; CDR3aa: CAISGGNTEAFF
len: 15; j_gene: TRBJ1-4; v_gene: TRBV4-1; CDR3aa: CASSQVPSTNEKLFF
len: 13; j_gene: TRBJ2-3; v_gene: TRBV19; CDR3aa: CASRAWSTDTQYF
len: 16; j_gene: TRBJ2-3; v_gene: TRBV15; CDR3aa: CATSRDGLSSTDTQYF
len: 14; j_gene: TRBJ2-7; v_gene: TRBV7-9; CDR3aa: CASSLDGGIIRLYF
len: 15; j_gene: TRBJ2-1; v_gene: TRBV9; CDR3aa: CASSVGLADDNEQFF
len: 12; j_gene: TRBJ1-1; v_gene: TRBV10-2; CDR3aa: CASTQENTEAFF
len: 14; j_gene: TRBJ2-5; v_gene: TRBV9; CDR3aa: CASSDGGTRGTQYF
len: 16; j_gene: TRBJ2-1; v_gene: TRBV9; CDR3aa: CASSLSPGQGANEQFF
len: 15; j_gene: TRBJ2-1; v_gene: TRBV20-1; CDR3aa: CSASLGSGSFHEQFF
len: 13; j_gene: TRBJ1-2; v_gene: TRBV14; CDR3aa: CASSQLDREGYTF
len: 14; j_gene: TRBJ1-4; v_gene: TRBV27; CDR3aa: CASSFTRTGDKLFF
len: 12; j_gene: TRBJ1-1; v_gene: TRBV6-5; CDR3aa: CASSSTGSWAFF
len: 14; j_gene: TRBJ2-4; v_gene: TRBV18; CDR3aa: CASSPTGLEVSQYF
len: 15; j_gene: TRBJ2-1; v_gene: TRBV5-1; CDR3aa: CASSLVGGEYGEQFF
len: 15; j_gene: TRBJ1-2; v_gene: TRBV27; CDR3aa: CASSPSYRARDGYTF
len: 14; j_gene: TRBJ2-2; v_gene: TRBV28; CDR3aa: CASSFGAGGGELFF
len: 16; j_gene: TRBJ2-2; v_gene: TRBV18; CDR3aa: CASSPILTSRTGELFF
len: 14; j_gene: TRBJ2-7; v_gene: TRBV6-5; CDR3aa: CASWERSSSYEQYF
len: 14; j_gene: TRBJ1-5; v_gene: TRBV6-5; CDR3aa: CASKSYGGNQPQHF
len: 13; j_gene: TRBJ1-1; v_gene: TRBV19; CDR3aa: CATQPQGAAEAFF
len: 16; j_gene: TRBJ1-4; v_gene: TRBV6-1; CDR3aa: CASSEPQAAANEKLFF
len: 13; j_gene: TRBJ2-7; v_gene: TRBV7-2; CDR3aa: CASSWSPGQVEYF